This T cell receptor (beta chain) is drawn from a study of blood T cells in healthy people across ages (dated by TCRdb to the mid-2010s). Regarding the study in general: Template switching captured roughly one uniquely barcoded TCR beta cDNA molecule per two T cells in model experiments. Age-related changes in TCR beta repertoire diversity were measured in the study by deep sequencing normalized with unique cDNA molecular identifiers. The donors were split into four age groups: young (average 16 years), middle-aged (39), aged (roughly 65) and long-lived (approximately 80). To avoid experimental bias, donors of different ages were distributed randomly across sequencing lanes. For two donors (one aged 18 to 29 and one aged 80 or older), the study analyzed two additional independent replicas of 1 million unique cDNA reads from the same blood draw. Broad study findings and their caveats: Compared with the aged group, more naive CD4+ T cells, fewer expanded clones and increased TCR diversity were shown by the long-lived group, suggesting age selection. Bulk unsorted PBMC profiling prevented conclusive comparison of naive and antigen-experienced compartments. Observed TCR beta diversity per million T cells fell roughly linearly with age, and a significant reduction was already apparent by age roughly 40. Donor CMV infection status was unknown, potentially confounding age-related changes in expanded clonotypes. A strong correlation was found between observed TCR beta diversity and the percentage of naive T cells measured by flow cytometry. Total diversity estimates from one million sequenced T cells were considered lower bounds and underestimates.

V gives up 8 bases and J gives up 8 bases, and the segment between their germline ends measures 19 bases. The CDR3 sequence holds 15 residues, the cysteine and phenylalanine included. Kept here is only the CDR3 DNA, which spans 45 bases and is read in frame from base 1. CDR1 is given as MDHEN and CDR2 as SYDVKM, both from the germline V gene. The library was prepared using 5' RACE. The sequencer was an Illumina HiSeq 2500. A second PCR of roughly 7 to 11 cycles was performed with a sample-barcoded 5' primer and a J-beta primer mix. A template-switch 5' adaptor carrying 12 random nucleotides introduced a unique molecular identifier onto each TCR beta cDNA molecule. Each sample yielded at least 3 million CDR3-containing paired-end reads. First-strand cDNA was synthesized from all RNA with the Mint cDNA synthesis kit, primed by a TRBC-specific oligonucleotide. After uracil-DNA glycosylase treatment, a first 18-cycle PCR used universal primers M1SS and BC2_uni_R on all cDNA. Per the authors' processing: For normalization, 1 million high-quality reads were randomly selected from each sample, with every read carrying a distinct molecular identifier. Instead of being binned into consensus sequences, reads that shared molecular identifiers were thrown out. MiTCR, with a Q25 quality threshold and the strictest error-elimination algorithm, was used for CDR3 identification, clonotype clustering and error correction. A nonparametric unseen species model using Euler transformation provided a lower-bound estimate of total TCR beta diversity. TCRdb's own reprocessing of the public reads used fastp at Q25 and MiXCR and kept productive beta chains. Rows with one shared CDR3 protein collapse into an entry with the most common genes and DNA. The V and J calls and clone size come from TCRdb's table, not from the authors' own analysis. The sample table holds 850,000 to 1,000,000 distinct CDR3 sequences, of which roughly half were seen once. Roughly a fifth of the sample goes to the ten largest clones.

The donors were about 40 Caucasian individuals from Russia, aged roughly 6 to 100 years, who were systemically healthy. Each donor gave around 9.8 milliliters of peripheral blood, collected into EDTA-treated Vacutainer tubes. Ficoll-Paque density-gradient centrifugation was used to isolate PBMCs, with at least 6.5 million per sample. Total RNA was extracted from PBMCs with Trizol reagent, with at least 5 micrograms obtained per sample. The percentages of naive CD45RAhigh/CD27high T cells were determined by flow cytometry on a PBMC aliquot from every donor. As to this clonotype: Its antigen is currently not known. No clone much larger than this one lies a single base away; base qualities are absent.

This TCR derives from a woman aged 55 to 70 in good health. The sequenced sample consisted of blood. The sequence links TRBV28 to TRBJ1-6; no D gene is confidently identified. The CDR3 reads as follows: CASGTIGEVDSPLHF. The DNA sequence is given as TGTGCCAGCGGAACCATTGGGGAGGTGGATTCACCCCTCCACTTT.